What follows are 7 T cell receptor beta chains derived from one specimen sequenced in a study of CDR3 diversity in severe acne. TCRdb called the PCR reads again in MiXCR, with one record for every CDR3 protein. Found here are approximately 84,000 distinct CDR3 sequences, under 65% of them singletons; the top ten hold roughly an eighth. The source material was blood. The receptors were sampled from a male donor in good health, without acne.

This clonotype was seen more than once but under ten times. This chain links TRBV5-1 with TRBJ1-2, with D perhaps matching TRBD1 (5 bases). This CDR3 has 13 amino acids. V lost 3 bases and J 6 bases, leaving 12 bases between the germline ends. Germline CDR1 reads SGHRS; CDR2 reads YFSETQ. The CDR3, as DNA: TGCGCCAGCAGCTGGGACGATAGGAATGGCTACACCTTC. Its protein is CASSWDDRNGYTF.

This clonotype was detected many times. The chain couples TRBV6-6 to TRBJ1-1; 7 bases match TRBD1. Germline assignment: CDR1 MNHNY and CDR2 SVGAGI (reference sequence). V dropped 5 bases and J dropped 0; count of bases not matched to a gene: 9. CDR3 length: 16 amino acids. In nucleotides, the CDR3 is TGTGCCAGCAGTACTATGGCCACAGGGGTGAACACTGAAGCTTTCTTT. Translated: CASSTMATGVNTEAFF.

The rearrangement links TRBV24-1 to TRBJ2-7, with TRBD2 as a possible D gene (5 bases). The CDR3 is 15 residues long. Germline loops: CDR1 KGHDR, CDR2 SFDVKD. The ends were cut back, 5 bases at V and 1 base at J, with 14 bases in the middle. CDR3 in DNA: TGTGCCACCAGTGGTCCAGAGGACTGGTCCTACGAGCAGTACTTC. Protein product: CATSGPEDWSYEQYF.

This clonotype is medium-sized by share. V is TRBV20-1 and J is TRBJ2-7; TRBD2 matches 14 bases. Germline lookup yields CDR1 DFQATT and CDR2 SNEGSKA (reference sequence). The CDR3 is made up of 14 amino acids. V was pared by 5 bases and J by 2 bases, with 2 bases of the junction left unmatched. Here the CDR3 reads CSAGLAGGPYEQYF. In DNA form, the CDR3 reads TGCAGTGCTGGACTAGCGGGGGGACCCTACGAGCAGTACTTC.

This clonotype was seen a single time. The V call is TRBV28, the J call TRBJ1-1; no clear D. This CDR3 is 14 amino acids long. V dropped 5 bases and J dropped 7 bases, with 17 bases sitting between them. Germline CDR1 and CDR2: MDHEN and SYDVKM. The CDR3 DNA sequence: TGTGCCAGCAGTCCTCCGCCCTTTCCGAATGAAGCTTTCTTT. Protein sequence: CASSPPPFPNEAFF.

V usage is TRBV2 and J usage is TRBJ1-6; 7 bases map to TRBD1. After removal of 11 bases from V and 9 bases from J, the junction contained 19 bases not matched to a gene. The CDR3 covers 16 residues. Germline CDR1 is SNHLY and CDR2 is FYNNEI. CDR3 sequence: CAGGTTGQASGSPLHF. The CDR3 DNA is TGTGCCGGGGGGACAACAGGACAGGCCTCAGGTTCACCCCTCCACTTT.

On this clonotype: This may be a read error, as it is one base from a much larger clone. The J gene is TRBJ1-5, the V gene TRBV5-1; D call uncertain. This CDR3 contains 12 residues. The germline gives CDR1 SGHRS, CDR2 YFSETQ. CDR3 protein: CASSQPNQPQHF. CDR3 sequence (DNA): TGTGCCAGCAGCCAACCCAATCAGCCCCAGCATTTT.